Following are 18 T cell receptor beta chains from one sample sequenced in a study of OX40 agonist ivuxolimab in advanced cancers. The data were produced by immunoSEQ multiplex PCR, yet TCRdb's version contains in-frame clones alone and is incomplete. There are 35,000 to 45,000 clones in the sample; around 89% occur only once, and roughly 4.5% lies in the top ten. This specimen consisted of CD4+ or CD8+ T cells sorted from blood, obtained in a trial of the OX40 agonist ivuxolimab. These receptors were collected from an adult with an advanced solid tumor such as melanoma, head and neck, liver or kidney cancer.

This chain uses TRBV7-6 with TRBJ2-1, with 9 bases fitting TRBD1. J lost 4 bases, V lost 5 bases, and 3 bases had no gene match. CDR3 length: 14 amino acids. Germline V CDR1 and CDR2: SGHVS, FNYEAQ. As DNA, the CDR3 is TGTGCCAGCAGCAGTGGACAGGGGTACAATGAGCAGTTCTTC. This sequence encodes CASSSGQGYNEQFF.

J is TRBJ2-7 and V is TRBV4-3, with a tentative D call TRBD1 (5 bases). In germline, CDR1 is LGHNA, CDR2 YSLEER. The CDR3 is 16 amino acids. V shed 0 bases and J shed 3 bases, with 15 bases lying between them. The CDR3 spells CASSQEYKGARYEQYF. The CDR3 DNA sequence: TGCGCCAGCAGCCAAGAATATAAAGGGGCCCGCTACGAGCAGTACTTC.

For the CDR3, the DNA is TGTGCCAGCAGCTTAGGACCCAGGGAGCAGTTCTTC. It translates to CASSLGPREQFF. This chain uses TRBV7-9 with TRBJ2-1, with unresolved D. This CDR3 is 12 amino acids long. Germline V CDR1 and CDR2: SEHNR, FQNEAQ (reference sequence). Trimming left V 1 base short and J 10 bases short, with 8 bases between.

The chain links TRBV11-2 to TRBJ1-2; D is uncertain. V lost 0 bases and J lost 4, with 15 bases in between. The CDR3 covers 16 residues. Germline CDR1 is SGHAT and CDR2 is FQNNGV. DNA of the CDR3: TGTGCCAGCAGCTTAGACACCCCCGCTGCGGCCTATGGCTACACCTTC. Its protein is CASSLDTPAAAYGYTF. Looking up the rest from reference TRBV11-2 and TRBJ1-2 gives the full variable domain: EAGVAQSPRYKIIEKRQSVAFWCNPISGHATLYWYQQILGQGPKLLIQFQNNGVVDDSQLPKDRFSAERLKGVDSTLKIQPAKLEDSAVYLCASSLDTPAAAYGYTFGSGTRLTVV.

V is TRBV6-5 and J is TRBJ1-4; D perhaps matches TRBD1 (5 bases). Germline CDR1 reads MNHEY; CDR2 reads SVGAGI. The CDR3 has 15 residues. Trimming removed 0 bases at V and 7 bases at J, with 12 bases between. The CDR3 here is CASSYSRQGGEKLFF. The CDR3 region has the DNA TGTGCCAGCAGTTACTCGAGGCAGGGAGGTGAAAAACTGTTTTTT.

This clone was observed once. The CDR3 DNA is TGTGCCAGCAGCTTAGGAGTAGCGGGGGGGCGGGAGACCCAGTACTTC. Its protein is CASSLGVAGGRETQYF. This chain joins TRBV11-2 and TRBJ2-5, with 11 bases lining up with TRBD2. Trimming took 1 base from V and 5 from J; bases not matched to a gene: 6. Germline V CDR1 and CDR2: SGHAT, FQNNGV. This CDR3 region has 16 residues. Variable domain in full (rest from reference TRBV11-2 and TRBJ2-5): EAGVAQSPRYKIIEKRQSVAFWCNPISGHATLYWYQQILGQGPKLLIQFQNNGVVDDSQLPKDRFSAERLKGVDSTLKIQPAKLEDSAVYLCASSLGVAGGRETQYFGPGTRLLVL.

The chain uses TRBV4-2 and TRBJ1-5, with TRBD1 identical over 10 bases. The CDR3 length is 14 residues. Germline CDR1 is LGHNA and CDR2 is YNFKEQ. With 3 bases clipped from V and 6 bases from J, the junction kept 2 bases outside the gene matches. In DNA, the CDR3 is TGTGCCAGCAGCCAGGACAGGGGGGCTCAGCCCCAGCATTTT. Residues: CASSQDRGAQPQHF.

This chain links TRBV7-6 with TRBJ2-1, with 7 bases lining up with TRBD1. From germline, CDR1 is SGHVS and CDR2 FNYEAQ. The CDR3 contains 15 residues. The V gene end was trimmed by 5 bases and the J gene end by 1 base; junction bases not matched to a gene: 5. The chain's CDR3 is CASSPTGDSYNEQFF. In DNA, the CDR3 is TGTGCCAGCAGCCCAACAGGGGATTCCTACAATGAGCAGTTCTTC.

This sequence joins TRBV28 and TRBJ1-2; 8 bases match TRBD1. The CDR3 extends over 14 amino acids. Germline assignment: CDR1 MDHEN and CDR2 SYDVKM. V lost 6 bases and J lost 8; bases outside the gene matches: 11. CDR3 sequence reads: CASSTGQAGGGYTF. The CDR3 coding sequence is TGTGCCAGCAGCACGGGACAGGCCGGGGGGGGCTACACCTTC.

The sample holds one count of this clone. J is TRBJ2-3 and V is TRBV5-4; D might be TRBD2 (6 bases). Germline values: CDR1 SGHNT, CDR2 YYREEE (reference sequence). The CDR3 is 13 amino acids. The V end lost 2 bases, the J end lost 4 bases, and 8 bases lay between the germline ends. CDR3 coding DNA: TGTGCCAGCAGCTTAACGGGGGCAGATACGCAGTATTTT. Translated: CASSLTGADTQYF.

This clone was seen once. The chain couples TRBV5-6 to TRBJ1-5; maybe TRBD1 (6 bases). The CDR3 spans 16 residues. Trimming took 4 bases from V and 5 from J, leaving 19 bases between them. Looked up from germline, CDR1 is SGHDT and CDR2 is YYEEEE. The CDR3 is CASSKFQGIVDQPQHF. DNA of the CDR3: TGTGCCAGCAGCAAGTTTCAGGGGATTGTGGATCAGCCCCAGCATTTT.

The rearrangement links TRBV2 to TRBJ2-1; a possible D gene is TRBD2 (7 bases). Germline CDR1 and CDR2: SNHLY and FYNNEI. This CDR3 is built from 16 residues. V lost 3 bases and J lost 0, with 12 bases in between. CDR3 region: CASSDAGASSYNEQFF. In DNA, the CDR3 is TGTGCCAGCAGTGATGCGGGGGCGAGCTCCTACAATGAGCAGTTCTTC.

The J gene is TRBJ2-3, the V gene TRBV10-1; D gene uncertain. The CDR3 runs to 13 residues. The germline V gene encodes CDR1 WNHNN and CDR2 SYGVQD (reference sequence). Trimming removed 2 bases at V and 0 bases at J, with 3 bases between. The CDR3 nucleotides are TGCGCCAGCAGTGAGGGGAGCACAGATACGCAGTATTTT. The encoded protein is CASSEGSTDTQYF.

The chain couples TRBV2 to TRBJ2-1; D may be TRBD2 (6 bases). The CDR3 consists of 14 residues. V was clipped by 8 bases and J by 4 bases, with 15 bases between them. Germline lookup yields CDR1 SNHLY and CDR2 FYNNEI. The CDR3 loop is CASGGTDSYNEQFF. The CDR3 DNA reads TGTGCCAGCGGGGGGACTGATTCTTACAATGAGCAGTTCTTC.

The genes are TRBV7-9 and TRBJ2-1; 7 nucleotides line up with TRBD2. The CDR3 loop spans 13 amino acids. After removal of 1 base from V and 9 bases from J, the junction contained 3 bases not matched to a gene. The germline V gene has CDR1 SEHNR and CDR2 FQNEAQ (reference sequence). The CDR3 DNA reads as TGTGCCAGCAGCTTAGAGTTAGCGGGTGAGCAGTTCTTC. Translating it yields CASSLELAGEQFF.

The chain uses TRBV27 and TRBJ2-7, with TRBD2 as a possible D gene (5 bases). The germline gives CDR1 MNHEY, CDR2 SMNVEV (reference sequence). Trimming pared 0 bases from V and 5 bases from J, leaving 14 bases between. The length of the CDR3 is 15 residues. The CDR3 is CASSLSGILPHEQYF. For the CDR3, the DNA is TGTGCCAGCAGTTTATCCGGGATCCTGCCCCACGAGCAGTACTTC.

V usage is TRBV28 and J usage is TRBJ2-3; the D gene could be TRBD1 or TRBD2 (5 bases each). Trimming stripped 2 bases from V and 1 base from J, with 7 bases between. The germline V gene encodes CDR1 MDHEN and CDR2 SYDVKM. This CDR3 spans 14 amino acids. The CDR3 loop is CASSLQGRTDTQYF. CDR3 nucleotide sequence: TGTGCCAGCAGTTTACAGGGACGCACAGATACGCAGTATTTT.

In this sample, this clone turned up once. This chain connects TRBV30 to TRBJ2-5; no clear D gene. The CDR3 loop spans 13 amino acids. The germline V and J ends were trimmed by 1 base and 5 bases, with 11 bases remaining between them. In germline, CDR1 is GTSNPN, CDR2 SVGIG (reference sequence). The CDR3 DNA sequence: TGTGCCTGGAGTGGAGACGCTCGGGAGACCCAGTACTTC. Protein sequence: CAWSGDARETQYF.